The 27 T cell receptor beta chains below all came from one sample that was sequenced in a study of human T cells and chemical hapten exposure (dated by TCRdb to the early 2020s). The time point label on this specimen signifies: patch test 1, 2 weeks after DPC sensitization. Read against the paper, the sample's treatment or condition label means: therapeutic diphenylcyclopropenone sensitization with weekly scalp DPC. The library relied on RACE. Sequencing took place on a NextSeq 500. The public reads were reprocessed in TCRdb via fastp at Q25 and MiXCR, keeping in-frame beta chains. Identical CDR3 protein sequences are pooled into one entry, listed with their most common genes and DNA. The sample table holds about 360,000 distinct CDR3 sequences, of which around 7% were seen once. The top ten clonotypes cover less than 10% of the sample. This sample comprised whole blood, obtained in connection with sensitization to the hapten diphenylcyclopropenone (DPC). Receptors originate from a woman aged 18-29 years with alopecia areata. Some clones in this sample may be carry-over from other donors' samples.

This clonotype came up a few times. The chain has TRBV29-1 and TRBJ2-7; D possibly corresponds to TRBD2 (5 bases). V lost 6 bases and J lost 1, with 13 bases in between. Germline V lookup: CDR1 SQVTM, CDR2 ANQGSEA. The CDR3 length is 13 residues. Here the CDR3 DNA reads TGCAGCGTAACCCGGACTGATTCCTACGAGCAGTACTTC. It specifies CSVTRTDSYEQYF.

This clonotype was counted only a few times. This chain connects TRBV4-2 to TRBJ1-1; 9 nucleotides align to TRBD1. The CDR3 runs 19 residues. The J segment lost 3 bases and the V segment lost 4 bases, leaving 18 bases of the junction unmatched. CDR1 is LGHNA and CDR2 is YNFKEQ in the germline V gene. CDR3 bases: TGTGCCAGCAGCCCGAGGGAGATAGGGACAGGGCTCGGGGACACTGAAGCTTTCTTT. This codes for CASSPREIGTGLGDTEAFF.

This clonotype was seen more than once but under ten times. A much more abundant neighbour one base away suggests this may be a read error. The chain is built from TRBV24-1 and TRBJ2-1; 8 bases match TRBD1. V dropped 9 bases and J dropped 7; count of bases not matched to a gene: 16. Germline CDR1 KGHDR, CDR2 SFDVKD. This CDR3 has 16 residues. The CDR3, as DNA: TGTGCCACCTCATCAGGGGGCGGTTATGTGGGGAATGAGCAGTTCTTC. It encodes CATSSGGGYVGNEQFF.

This clonotype was seen ten or more times. The chain joins TRBV12-3 or TRBV12-4 to TRBJ2-1; D is perhaps TRBD1 or TRBD2 (5 bases each). V lost 6 bases and J 5 bases, leaving 8 bases between the germline ends. The CDR3 extends over 12 amino acids. The CDR3 nucleotides read TGTGCCAGCAGGAGGGGACACAATGAGCAGTTCTTC. This encodes CASRRGHNEQFF.

This clonotype was recorded at least ten times. The chain recombines TRBV6-2 or TRBV6-3 with TRBJ2-1; perhaps TRBD1 as D (6 bases). Germline V gene lookup returns CDR1 MNHEY and CDR2 SVGEGT. The ends were cut back, 5 bases at V and 7 bases at J, with 18 bases in the middle. The CDR3 covers 15 residues. Here the CDR3 reads CASSQDLLGGNEQFF. In DNA form, the CDR3 reads TGTGCCAGCAGTCAAGATTTGTTAGGGGGAAATGAGCAGTTCTTC.

This clonotype was picked up many times. This CDR3 reads CASSVEGNYIAADTQYF. The DNA for the CDR3 is TGTGCCAGCAGCGTAGAGGGGAACTATATAGCAGCAGATACGCAGTATTTT. The V call is TRBV9, the J call TRBJ2-3; possibly TRBD1 for D (5 bases). This CDR3 is 17 amino acids long. V was shortened by 0 bases and J by 4 bases, with 18 bases between the two germline ends. Per the germline V gene, CDR1 is SGDLS and CDR2 is YYNGEE.

The chain carries TRBV3-1 and TRBJ2-5, with 12 bases matching TRBD2. V shed 4 bases, J shed 4 bases, and the junction held 10 bases outside the gene matches. Germline V gives CDR1 LGHDT, CDR2 YNNKEL (reference sequence). The CDR3 runs 17 residues. CDR3 residues: CASSLSGLAGTLETQYF. In nucleotides, the CDR3 is TGTGCCAGCAGCCTAAGCGGACTAGCGGGGACATTAGAGACCCAGTACTTC.

This clonotype showed up just a few times. The rearrangement joins TRBV6-1 to TRBJ2-4; 7 bases match TRBD1. Germline trimming cut 7 bases from V and 10 bases from J; bases unmatched to any gene: 16. This CDR3 is 15 amino acids long. Germline CDR1 reads MNHNS; CDR2 reads SASEGT. The DNA for the CDR3 is TGTGCCAGCATTGAGGCCACGACAGGGCCAGGGATTCAGTACTTC. It encodes CASIEATTGPGIQYF.

This clonotype was seen only a few times. This rearrangement joins TRBV5-8 to TRBJ1-5; D ambiguous. Germline CDR1 SGHTS, CDR2 YDEGEE. The CDR3 has 11 residues. V was shortened by 0 bases and J by 6 bases, with 1 base between the two germline ends. CDR3 DNA: TGTGCCAGCAGCTTGGTTCAGCCCCAGCATTTT. Amino acids: CASSLVQPQHF.

This clonotype was picked up many times. The chain is built from TRBV10-3 and TRBJ2-7; D is ambiguous. This CDR3 comprises 14 residues. V was shortened by 4 bases and J by 6 bases, with 16 bases between the two germline ends. CDR1 and CDR2 from the germline V gene are ENHRY and SYGVKD. In DNA, the CDR3 is TGTGCCATCAGTGGCGGCGTAAGGTTCACCGAGCAGTACTTC. Translating gives CAISGGVRFTEQYF.

This clonotype was observed many times. This rearrangement joins TRBV10-3 to TRBJ2-7; 9 bases fit TRBD1. Germline V lookup: CDR1 ENHRY, CDR2 SYGVKD. The CDR3 is 13 amino acids. The junction had 0 bases not matched to a gene; V was cut back by 6 bases and J by 0 bases. The CDR3: CAIRDRGSYEQYF. The CDR3 bases are TGTGCCATCAGGGACAGGGGCTCCTACGAGCAGTACTTC.

This clonotype was seen a handful of times. The V gene is TRBV7-2, the J gene TRBJ1-6, with TRBD1 matching 8 bases. The trim removed 4 bases at V and 7 bases at J, leaving 6 bases unmatched. The CDR3 sequence is 15 residues long. Germline V gene sequence: CDR1 SGHTA, CDR2 FQGNSA. CDR3 nucleotides: TGTGCCAGCAGCTCGCGACAGGGGCGGAATTCACCCCTCCACTTT. It codes for CASSSRQGRNSPLHF.

The chain joins TRBV2 to TRBJ2-3; tentatively, D is TRBD2 (7 bases). Germline values: CDR1 SNHLY, CDR2 FYNNEI. V was pared by 8 bases and J by 0 bases, with 12 bases between. The CDR3 extends over 14 amino acids. CDR3 amino acids: CASGAGASTDTQYF. DNA of the CDR3: TGTGCCAGCGGTGCGGGGGCTAGCACAGATACGCAGTATTTT.

This chain joins TRBV20-1 and TRBJ2-2, with D perhaps TRBD1 (6 bases). CDR1 is DFQATT, CDR2 SNEGSKA, per germline (reference sequence). This CDR3 spans 14 amino acids. V lost 0 bases and J 3 bases, leaving 8 bases between the germline ends. This CDR3 is CSARDHRDTGELFF. CDR3 nucleotide sequence: TGCAGTGCTAGAGACCACAGGGACACCGGGGAGCTGTTTTTT.

This clonotype was seen ten or more times. V gene TRBV28 combines with J gene TRBJ1-5; weak D call: TRBD1 (6 bases). V lost 5 bases to trimming and J lost 3 bases, with 11 bases between them. Looked up from germline, CDR1 is MDHEN and CDR2 is SYDVKM. The length of the CDR3 is 14 residues. Here the CDR3 reads CASSVQGNNQPQHF. CDR3 DNA: TGTGCCAGCAGTGTTCAGGGGAACAATCAGCCCCAGCATTTT.

This clonotype was seen ten or more times. This chain links TRBV6-2 or TRBV6-3 with TRBJ1-1, with TRBD1 matching over 8 bases. The J segment lost 5 bases and the V segment lost 2 bases, leaving 10 bases of the junction unmatched. The length of the CDR3 is 16 residues. From germline, CDR1 is MNHEY and CDR2 SVGEGT. This chain's CDR3 is CASSYRGQGPRTEAFF. In DNA, the CDR3 is TGTGCCAGCAGTTACAGAGGACAGGGTCCGAGGACTGAAGCTTTCTTT.

A few counts support this clonotype. The rearrangement links TRBV6-2 or TRBV6-3 to TRBJ1-5; D gene unclear. Deletions cut 10 bases from V and 2 bases from J, with 15 bases between. CDR1 is MNHEY, CDR2 SVGEGT, per germline. The CDR3 covers 14 residues. The CDR3 spells CATVRGGGNQPQHF. As DNA, the CDR3 is TGTGCCACCGTTCGGGGAGGCGGCAATCAGCCCCAGCATTTT.

This clonotype occurred a few times. V is TRBV5-1 and J is TRBJ2-5; tentatively, D is TRBD2 (5 bases). V lost 4 bases to trimming and J lost 0 bases, with 16 bases between them. Germline-derived CDR1 and CDR2 are SGHRS and YFSETQ. This CDR3 contains 16 residues. The CDR3 loop reads CASSPGMVPYQETQYF. DNA for the CDR3: TGCGCCAGCAGCCCCGGGATGGTCCCGTACCAAGAGACCCAGTACTTC.

The chain uses TRBV2 and TRBJ2-6; D is unclear. V lost 8 bases, J lost 0 bases, and 11 bases lay in between. The CDR3 has 15 amino acids. The germline V gene has CDR1 SNHLY and CDR2 FYNNEI. CDR3 sequence: CASEEPVSGANVLTF. In DNA form, the CDR3 reads TGTGCCAGCGAAGAACCAGTCTCTGGGGCCAACGTCCTGACTTTC.

This chain connects TRBV7-9 to TRBJ2-3; D is ambiguous. The CDR3 has 14 amino acids. The V gene lost 2 bases and the J gene lost 1 base, with 7 bases spanning the gap. The germline CDR1 and CDR2 sequences are SEHNR and FQNEAQ (reference sequence). In DNA, the CDR3 is TGTGCCAGCAGCTTACTTTACGGCACAGATACGCAGTATTTT. This translates into CASSLLYGTDTQYF.

This clonotype was picked up many times. This chain uses TRBV7-2 with TRBJ2-1, with no clear D. CDR1 is SGHTA and CDR2 is FQGNSA in the germline V gene. Trimming shortened V by 4 bases and J by 9 bases, and 19 bases separated the two germline ends. The CDR3 has 15 residues. The CDR3 loop is CASSSSGFEMSEQFF. CDR3 in DNA: TGTGCCAGCAGCTCCTCCGGGTTTGAGATGAGTGAGCAGTTCTTC.

This clonotype was seen many times. The J gene is TRBJ2-6, the V gene TRBV6-1, with D unresolved. Trimming took off 8 bases at V and 1 base at J, with 12 bases between the two ends. Looked up from germline, CDR1 is MNHNS and CDR2 is SASEGT. This CDR3 has 15 amino acids. In nucleotides, the CDR3 is TGTGCCAGCGAGTCAGTCCGATCTGGGGCCAACGTCCTGACTTTC. As protein: CASESVRSGANVLTF.

In this sample, this clonotype turned up a few times. This sequence joins TRBV12-3 or TRBV12-4 and TRBJ2-7, with D perhaps TRBD1 or TRBD2 (5 bases each). The V end lost 5 bases, the J end lost 1 base, and 15 bases lay between the germline ends. The length of the CDR3 is 15 residues. The CDR3 sequence is CASSVSGTGSYEQYF. The CDR3 DNA sequence: TGTGCCAGCAGTGTATCCGGGACGGGGTCCTACGAGCAGTACTTC.

This clonotype was observed many times. This chain connects TRBV6-5 to TRBJ1-5; D is unresolved. Germline V gene data show CDR1 as MNHEY and CDR2 as SVGAGI. V was cut by 5 bases and J by 6 bases, with 17 bases left in between. The CDR3 totals 15 residues. This CDR3 is CASSASGGVRQPQHF. The CDR3 DNA is TGTGCCAGCAGTGCCTCTGGCGGGGTACGTCAGCCCCAGCATTTT.

The chain employs TRBV20-1 and TRBJ2-7; D is perhaps TRBD1 (6 bases). Trimming left V 1 base short and J 5 bases short, with 24 bases between. CDR3 length equals 17 residues. Germline assignment: CDR1 DFQATT and CDR2 SNEGSKA (reference sequence). The CDR3 protein is CSARGARGNRVEHEQYF. In DNA form, the CDR3 reads TGCAGTGCTAGAGGGGCCAGGGGAAACAGGGTCGAGCACGAGCAGTACTTC.

This clonotype was detected ten times or more. J is TRBJ2-4 and V is TRBV12-3 or TRBV12-4, with a tentative D call TRBD2 (6 bases). The V end was cut by 5 bases, the J end by 0 bases, with 11 bases between. The CDR3 covers 15 residues. The CDR3 here is CASSPGTLAKNIQYF. DNA for the CDR3: TGTGCCAGCAGTCCAGGGACTCTAGCCAAAAACATTCAGTACTTC.

The CDR3 nucleotides are TGTGCCAGCAGCCAAGATCGGGTAGATACGCAGTATTTT. Translation: CASSQDRVDTQYF. This chain connects TRBV4-2 to TRBJ2-3, with D uncertain. V dropped 0 bases and J dropped 5 bases, with 6 bases sitting between them. The length of the CDR3 is 13 residues. CDR1 is LGHNA, CDR2 YNFKEQ, per germline.